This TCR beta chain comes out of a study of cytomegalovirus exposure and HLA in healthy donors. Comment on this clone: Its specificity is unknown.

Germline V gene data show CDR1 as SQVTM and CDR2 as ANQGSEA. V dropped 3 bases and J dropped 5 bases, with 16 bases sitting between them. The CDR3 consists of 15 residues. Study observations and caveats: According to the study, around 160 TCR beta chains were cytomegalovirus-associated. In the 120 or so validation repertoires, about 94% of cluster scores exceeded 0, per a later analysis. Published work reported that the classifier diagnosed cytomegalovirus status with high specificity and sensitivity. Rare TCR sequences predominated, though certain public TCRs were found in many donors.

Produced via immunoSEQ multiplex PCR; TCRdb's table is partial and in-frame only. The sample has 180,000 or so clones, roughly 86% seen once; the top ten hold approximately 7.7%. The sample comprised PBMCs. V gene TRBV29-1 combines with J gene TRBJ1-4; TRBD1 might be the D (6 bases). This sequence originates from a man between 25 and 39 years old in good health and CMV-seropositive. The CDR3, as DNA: TGCAGCGTTGAGGGACTTGGGGGGGCAAATGAAAAACTGTTTTTT. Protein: CSVEGLGGANEKLFF.